This TCR beta chain was sequenced during a study of cytomegalovirus exposure and HLA in healthy donors. This clone has just a few counts. Trimming took 6 bases from V and 4 from J, leaving 15 bases between them. Germline loops: CDR1 MNHNY, CDR2 SVGAGI (reference sequence). The CDR3 is 15 amino acids. PCR was performed using 60 Vbeta and 13 Jbeta primers. Method: immunoSEQ multiplex PCR; TCRdb's copy keeps in-frame clones and lacks some. The profile shows about 120,000 clones, approximately 69% of them singletons. This chain connects TRBV6-6 to TRBJ1-4; D may be TRBD1 (6 bases). The sample consisted of PBMCs. This clonotype was obtained from a man aged 35 to 55 in good health and CMV-seropositive. The CDR3 spells CASRELDRHNEKLFF. The CDR3 DNA sequence: TGTGCCAGCAGGGAACTGGACAGACATAATGAAAAACTGTTTTTT.